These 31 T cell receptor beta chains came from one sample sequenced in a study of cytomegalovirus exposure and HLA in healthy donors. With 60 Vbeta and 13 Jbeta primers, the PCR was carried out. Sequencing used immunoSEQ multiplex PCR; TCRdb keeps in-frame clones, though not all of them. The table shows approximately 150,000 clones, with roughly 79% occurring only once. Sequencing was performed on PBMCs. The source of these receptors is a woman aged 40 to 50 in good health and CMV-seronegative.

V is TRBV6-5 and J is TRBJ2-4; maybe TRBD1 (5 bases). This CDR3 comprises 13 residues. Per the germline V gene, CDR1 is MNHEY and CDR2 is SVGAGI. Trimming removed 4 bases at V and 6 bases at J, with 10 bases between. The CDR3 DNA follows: TGTGCCAGCAGTTGGGGTCAGGGAAACATTCAGTACTTC. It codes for CASSWGQGNIQYF.

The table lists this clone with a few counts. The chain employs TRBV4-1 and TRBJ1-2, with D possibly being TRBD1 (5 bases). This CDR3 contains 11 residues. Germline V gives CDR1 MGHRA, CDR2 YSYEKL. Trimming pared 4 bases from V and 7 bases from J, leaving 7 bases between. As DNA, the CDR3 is TGCGCCAGCAGCCTTCAGGGTGGCTACACCTTC. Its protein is CASSLQGGYTF.

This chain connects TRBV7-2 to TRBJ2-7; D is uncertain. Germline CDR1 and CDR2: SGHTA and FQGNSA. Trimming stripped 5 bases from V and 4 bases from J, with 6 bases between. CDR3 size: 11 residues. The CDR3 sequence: CASSVSYEQYF. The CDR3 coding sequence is TGTGCCAGCAGCGTATCTTACGAGCAGTACTTC. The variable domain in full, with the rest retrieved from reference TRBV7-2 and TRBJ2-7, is GAGVSQSPSNKVTEKGKDVELRCDPISGHTALYWYRQSLGQGLEFLIYFQGNSAPDKSGLPSDRFSAERTGGSVSTLTIQRTQQEDSAVYLCASSVSYEQYFGPGTRLTVT.

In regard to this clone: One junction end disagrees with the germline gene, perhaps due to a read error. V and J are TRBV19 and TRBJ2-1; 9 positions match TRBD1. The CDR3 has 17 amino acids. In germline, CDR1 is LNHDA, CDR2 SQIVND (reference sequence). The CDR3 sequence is CASSIYVGTGSSNKQFF. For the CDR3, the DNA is TGTGCCAGTAGTATCTACGTCGGGACAGGGAGCTCCAATAAGCAGTTCTTC. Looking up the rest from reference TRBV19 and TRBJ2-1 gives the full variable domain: DGGITQSPKYLFRKEGQNVTLSCEQNLNHDAMYWYRQDPGQGLRLIYYSQIVNDFQKGDIAEGYSVSREKKESFPLTVTSAQKNPTAFYLCASSIYVGTGSSNKQFFGPGTRLTVL.

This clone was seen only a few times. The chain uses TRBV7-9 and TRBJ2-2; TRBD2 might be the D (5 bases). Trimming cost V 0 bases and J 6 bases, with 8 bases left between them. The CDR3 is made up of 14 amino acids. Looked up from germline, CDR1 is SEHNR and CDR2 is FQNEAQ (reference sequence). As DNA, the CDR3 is TGTGCCAGCAGCTTAGCAGTGAGGGCCGGGGAGCTGTTTTTT. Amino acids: CASSLAVRAGELFF.

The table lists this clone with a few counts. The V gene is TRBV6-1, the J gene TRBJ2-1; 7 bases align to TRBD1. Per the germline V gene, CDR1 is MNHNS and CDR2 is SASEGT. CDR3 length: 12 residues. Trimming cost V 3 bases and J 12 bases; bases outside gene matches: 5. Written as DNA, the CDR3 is TGTGCCAGCAGTGAGGTGCCAGGGGGGCAGTTCTTC. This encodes CASSEVPGGQFF.

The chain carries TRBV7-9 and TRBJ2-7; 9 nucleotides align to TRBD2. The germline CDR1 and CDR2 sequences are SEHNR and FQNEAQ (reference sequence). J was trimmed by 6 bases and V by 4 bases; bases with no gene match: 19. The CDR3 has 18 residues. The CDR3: CASSSVNSGSFFGLEQYF. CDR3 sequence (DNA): TGTGCCAGCAGCTCCGTCAATAGCGGGAGCTTTTTCGGACTCGAGCAGTACTTC.

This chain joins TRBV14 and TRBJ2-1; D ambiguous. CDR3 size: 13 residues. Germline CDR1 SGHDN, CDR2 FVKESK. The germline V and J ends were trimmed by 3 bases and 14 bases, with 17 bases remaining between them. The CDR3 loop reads CASSQRIRLEKFF. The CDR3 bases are TGTGCCAGCAGCCAGAGGATCCGGTTAGAGAAGTTCTTC.

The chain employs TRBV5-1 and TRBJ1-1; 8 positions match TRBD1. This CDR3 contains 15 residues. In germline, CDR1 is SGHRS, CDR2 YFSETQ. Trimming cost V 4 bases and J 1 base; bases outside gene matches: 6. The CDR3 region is CASSGLQGENTEAFF. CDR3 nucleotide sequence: TGCGCCAGCAGCGGACTACAGGGGGAGAACACTGAAGCTTTCTTT.

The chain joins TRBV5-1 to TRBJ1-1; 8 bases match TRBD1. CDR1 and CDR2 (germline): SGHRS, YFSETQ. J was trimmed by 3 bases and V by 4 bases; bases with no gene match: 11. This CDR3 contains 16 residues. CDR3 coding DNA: TGCGCCAGCAGCACGGGACTCAGGGGGCTGTACACTGAAGCTTTCTTT. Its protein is CASSTGLRGLYTEAFF.

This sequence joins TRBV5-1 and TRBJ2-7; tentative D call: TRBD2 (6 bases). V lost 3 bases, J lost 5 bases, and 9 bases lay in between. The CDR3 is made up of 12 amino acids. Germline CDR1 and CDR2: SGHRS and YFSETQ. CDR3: CASSSSGDEQYF. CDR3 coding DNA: TGCGCCAGCAGCTCGTCGGGGGACGAGCAGTACTTC. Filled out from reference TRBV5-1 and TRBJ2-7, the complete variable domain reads KAGVTQTPRYLIKTRGQQVTLSCSPISGHRSVSWYQQTPGQGLQFLFEYFSETQRNKGNFPGRFSGRQFSNSRSEMNVSTLELGDSALYLCASSSSGDEQYFGPGTRLTVT.

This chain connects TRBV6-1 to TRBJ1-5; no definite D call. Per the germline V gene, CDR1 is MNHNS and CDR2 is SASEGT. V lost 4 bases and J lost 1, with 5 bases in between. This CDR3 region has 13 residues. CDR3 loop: CASSGGSNQPQHF. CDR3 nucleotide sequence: TGTGCCAGCAGTGGAGGGAGCAATCAGCCCCAGCATTTT.

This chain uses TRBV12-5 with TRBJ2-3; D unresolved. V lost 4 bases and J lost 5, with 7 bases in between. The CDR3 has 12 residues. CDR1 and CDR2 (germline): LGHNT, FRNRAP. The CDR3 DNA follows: TGTGCTAGTGGTTCGAACGGAGATACGCAGTATTTT. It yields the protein CASGSNGDTQYF.

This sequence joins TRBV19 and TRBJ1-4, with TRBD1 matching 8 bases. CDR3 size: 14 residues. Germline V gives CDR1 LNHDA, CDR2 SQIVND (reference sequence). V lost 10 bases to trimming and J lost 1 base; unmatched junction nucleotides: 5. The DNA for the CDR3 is TGTGCCACCAGAGGACAGGGAACTAATGAAAAACTGTTTTTT. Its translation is CATRGQGTNEKLFF.

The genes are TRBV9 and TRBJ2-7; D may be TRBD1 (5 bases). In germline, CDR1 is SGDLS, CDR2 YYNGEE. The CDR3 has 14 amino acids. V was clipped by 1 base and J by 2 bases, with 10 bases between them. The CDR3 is CASSVQGQTYEQYF. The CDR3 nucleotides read TGTGCCAGCAGCGTACAGGGTCAAACCTACGAGCAGTACTTC. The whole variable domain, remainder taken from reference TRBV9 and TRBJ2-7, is DSGVTQTPKHLITATGQRVTLRCSPRSGDLSVYWYQQSLDQGLQFLIQYYNGEERAKGNILERFSAQQFPDLHSELNLSSLELGDSALYFCASSVQGQTYEQYFGPGTRLTVT.

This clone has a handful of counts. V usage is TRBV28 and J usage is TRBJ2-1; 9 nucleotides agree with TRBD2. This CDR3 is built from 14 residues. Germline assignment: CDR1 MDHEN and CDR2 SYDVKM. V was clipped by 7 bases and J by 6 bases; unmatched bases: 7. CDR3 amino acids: CASMGLAYGNEQFF. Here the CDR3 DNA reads TGTGCCAGCATGGGACTAGCCTACGGCAATGAGCAGTTCTTC.

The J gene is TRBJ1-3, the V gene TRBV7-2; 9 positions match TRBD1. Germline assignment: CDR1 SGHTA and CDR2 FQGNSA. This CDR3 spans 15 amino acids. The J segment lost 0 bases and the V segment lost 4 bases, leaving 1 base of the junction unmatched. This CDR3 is CASSSTGGSGNTIYF. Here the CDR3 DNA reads TGTGCCAGCAGCTCGACAGGGGGCTCTGGAAACACCATATATTTT.

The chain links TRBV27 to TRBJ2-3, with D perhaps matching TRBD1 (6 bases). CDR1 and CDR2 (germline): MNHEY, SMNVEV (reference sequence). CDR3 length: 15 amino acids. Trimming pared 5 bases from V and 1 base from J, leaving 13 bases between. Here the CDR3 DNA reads TGTGCCAGCAGTCCCGACAGGTGGGGCACAGATACGCAGTATTTT. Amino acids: CASSPDRWGTDTQYF.

CDR3 DNA: TGCGCCAGCAGTGACCTCACGGGAGGCGATACGCAGTATTTT. It encodes CASSDLTGGDTQYF. This chain joins TRBV10-1 and TRBJ2-3; 7 bases map to TRBD2. This CDR3 has 14 residues. Unmatched junction bases numbered 6, after V lost 3 bases and J lost 6 bases. Looked up from germline, CDR1 is WNHNN and CDR2 is SYGVQD (reference sequence).

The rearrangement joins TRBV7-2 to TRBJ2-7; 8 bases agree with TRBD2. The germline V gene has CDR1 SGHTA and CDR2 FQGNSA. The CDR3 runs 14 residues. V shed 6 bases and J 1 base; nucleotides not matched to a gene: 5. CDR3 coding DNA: TGTGCCAGCAGAATAGCGGGACTATCCTACGAGCAGTACTTC. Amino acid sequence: CASRIAGLSYEQYF.

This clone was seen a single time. The CDR3: CASSQDGQSNQPQHF. CDR3 nucleotides: TGTGCCAGCAGCCAGGACGGACAGAGCAATCAGCCCCAGCATTTT. The V call is TRBV4-2, the J call TRBJ1-5, with TRBD1 as a possible D gene (6 bases). Germline V gene sequence: CDR1 LGHNA, CDR2 YNFKEQ. The CDR3 is made up of 15 amino acids. Trimming took 3 bases from V and 1 from J, leaving 10 bases between them.

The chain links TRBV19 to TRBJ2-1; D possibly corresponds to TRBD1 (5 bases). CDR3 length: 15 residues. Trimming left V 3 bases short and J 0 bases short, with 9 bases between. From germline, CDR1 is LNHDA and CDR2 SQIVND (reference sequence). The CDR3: CASSIPRDSYNEQFF. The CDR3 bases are TGTGCCAGTAGTATCCCCAGGGACTCCTACAATGAGCAGTTCTTC. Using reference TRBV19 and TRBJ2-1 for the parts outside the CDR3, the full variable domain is DGGITQSPKYLFRKEGQNVTLSCEQNLNHDAMYWYRQDPGQGLRLIYYSQIVNDFQKGDIAEGYSVSREKKESFPLTVTSAQKNPTAFYLCASSIPRDSYNEQFFGPGTRLTVL.

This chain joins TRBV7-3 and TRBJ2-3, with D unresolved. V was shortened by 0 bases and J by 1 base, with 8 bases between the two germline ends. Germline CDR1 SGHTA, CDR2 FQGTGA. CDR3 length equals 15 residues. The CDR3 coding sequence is TGTGCCAGCAGCTTAACGGGTCAGGGCACAGATACGCAGTATTTT. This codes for CASSLTGQGTDTQYF.

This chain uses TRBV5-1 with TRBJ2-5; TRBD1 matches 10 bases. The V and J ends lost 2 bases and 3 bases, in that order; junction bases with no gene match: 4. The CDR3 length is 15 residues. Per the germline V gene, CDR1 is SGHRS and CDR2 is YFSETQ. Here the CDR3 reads CASSFQGTGEETQYF. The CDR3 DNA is TGCGCCAGCAGCTTTCAAGGGACAGGGGAAGAGACCCAGTACTTC.

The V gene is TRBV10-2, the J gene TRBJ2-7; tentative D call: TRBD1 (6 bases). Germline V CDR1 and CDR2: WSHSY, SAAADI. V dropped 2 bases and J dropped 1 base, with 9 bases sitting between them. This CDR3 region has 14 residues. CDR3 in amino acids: CASSEPGHSYEQYF. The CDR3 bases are TGCGCCAGCAGTGAGCCGGGACATTCCTACGAGCAGTACTTC.

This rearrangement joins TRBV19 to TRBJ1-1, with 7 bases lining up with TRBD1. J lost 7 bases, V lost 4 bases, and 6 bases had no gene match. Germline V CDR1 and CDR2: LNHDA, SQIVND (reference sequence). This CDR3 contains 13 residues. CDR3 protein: CASSTTGTVEAFF. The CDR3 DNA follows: TGTGCCAGTAGTACGACCGGGACAGTTGAAGCTTTCTTT.

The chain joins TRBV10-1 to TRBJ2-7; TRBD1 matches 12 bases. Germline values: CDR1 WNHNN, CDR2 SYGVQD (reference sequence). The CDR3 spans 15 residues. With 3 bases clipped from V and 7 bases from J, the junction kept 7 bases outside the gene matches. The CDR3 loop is CASSDRGTGGSEQYF. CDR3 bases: TGCGCCAGCAGTGACCGTGGGACAGGGGGCTCTGAGCAGTACTTC.

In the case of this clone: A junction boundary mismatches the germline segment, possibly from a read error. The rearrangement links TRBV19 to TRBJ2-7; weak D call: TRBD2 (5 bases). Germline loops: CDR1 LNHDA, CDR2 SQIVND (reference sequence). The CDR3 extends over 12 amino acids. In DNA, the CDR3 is TGTGCCAGTAGTCGGGGAACCTACGAGCAGTGCTTC. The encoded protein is CASSRGTYEQCF. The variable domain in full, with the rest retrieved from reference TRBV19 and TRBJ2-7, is DGGITQSPKYLFRKEGQNVTLSCEQNLNHDAMYWYRQDPGQGLRLIYYSQIVNDFQKGDIAEGYSVSREKKESFPLTVTSAQKNPTAFYLCASSRGTYEQCFGPGTRLTVT.

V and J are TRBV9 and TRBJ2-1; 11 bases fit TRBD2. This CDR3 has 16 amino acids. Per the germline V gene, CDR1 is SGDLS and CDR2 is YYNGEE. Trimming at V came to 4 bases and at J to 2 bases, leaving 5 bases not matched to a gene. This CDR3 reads CASSTGLAGPYNEQFF. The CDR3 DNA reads TGTGCCAGCAGCACCGGACTAGCGGGCCCCTACAATGAGCAGTTCTTC.

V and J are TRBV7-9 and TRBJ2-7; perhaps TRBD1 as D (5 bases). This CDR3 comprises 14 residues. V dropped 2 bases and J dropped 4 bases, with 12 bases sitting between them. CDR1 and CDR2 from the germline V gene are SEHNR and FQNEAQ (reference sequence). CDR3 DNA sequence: TGTGCCAGCAGCTTAAAGGGGCCGCCTTACGAGCAGTACTTC. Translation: CASSLKGPPYEQYF.

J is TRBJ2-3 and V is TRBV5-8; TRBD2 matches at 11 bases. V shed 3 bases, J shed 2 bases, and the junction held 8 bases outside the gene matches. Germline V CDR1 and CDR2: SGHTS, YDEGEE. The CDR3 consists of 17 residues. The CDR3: CASSSRGTSGPTDTQYF. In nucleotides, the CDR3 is TGTGCCAGCAGCTCCAGGGGGACTAGCGGCCCCACAGATACGCAGTATTTT. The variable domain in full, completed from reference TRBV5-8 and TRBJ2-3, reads EAGVTQSPTHLIKTRGQQATLRCSPISGHTSVYWYQQALGLGLQFLLWYDEGEERNRGNFPPRFSGRQFPNYSSELNVNALELEDSALYLCASSSRGTSGPTDTQYFGPGTRLTVL.